This record covers a single T cell receptor beta chain. The clone's antigen remains unknown. Nothing much larger sits one base from this clone, and base qualities are not available. The library was built by means of the immunoSEQ multiplex PCR assay. In most patients, genomic DNA was isolated using the Qiagen DNeasy Blood and Tissue Kit and sent frozen to Adaptive Biotechnologies for TCR sequencing. Adaptive Biotechnologies carried out high-throughput TCR-beta CDR3 sequencing of genomic DNA for most patients. For the original study's pipeline: Adaptive's ImmunoSEQ software was the source of the TCR sequencing data for about 18 patients, while a few other patients were processed with MiXCR and VDJtools. CD4 versus CD8 sorting errors were corrected by removing sequences found in both subsets at a frequency ratio below 5:1. CDR3 nucleotide sequences shared by donor and recipient were removed because the origin of these sequences could not be assigned. At least 2-fold expansion over unstimulated cells and a minimum CFSE-low frequency of 0.002% (template counts) or 0.001% (read counts) were required for clones to be classified as alloreactive. Mappable clones were those detected in sequenced pre-transplant spleen, lymph node, or MLR CFSE-low populations of the donor or recipient. The cumulative frequency of alloreactive clones was calculated as a percentage of all sequences, weighted by copy number. TCRdb's version of the immuneACCESS table is confined to in-frame rearrangements and falls short of the full clone set. An unresolved V gene accounts for under half of the shortfall where checked; the remainder is of unknown origin. From that table come the V and J calls and clone size; the DNA was used to work out D and trimming. Counted in this sample were about 90,000 clones; over 85% of them appeared once. The ten top clones hold roughly 0.3% of the sample.

These data come from a study of graft-versus-host responses after intestinal transplantation listed by TCRdb under 2021. Regarding the complete study: The transplants that recipients received were multivisceral, liver-intestinal, or isolated intestinal. Every recipient was given anti-thymocyte globulin induction, followed by roughly 3 years of maintenance tacrolimus and steroids. Graft-versus-host and host-versus-graft alloreactive T cell clones were tracked in the graft, circulation and bone marrow after intestinal transplantation using bulk TCR-beta CDR3 sequencing. Alloreactive clones were identified by sequencing pre-transplant mixed lymphocyte reaction products and comparing these products with unstimulated pre-transplant donor and recipient T cells. A cohort of under 30 intestinal transplant recipients, including one retransplant, was enrolled, and a few patients lacking pretransplant specimens were excluded. A peak of at least 4% donor T cells among recipient peripheral blood mononuclear cells was the definition used for donor T cell macrochimerism. Rather than going through the commercial service, samples from three later patients were sequenced in-house on an Illumina MiSeq and processed with MiXCR. Findings and caveats that apply to the study as a whole: Peak levels of circulating GvH clones were associated with declines in HvG clones early after transplant. GvH clones were detected in recipient bone marrow, and some of these GvH clones were observed earlier in ileal mucosa or blood, consistent with an intestinal mucosal origin. The relatively low number and heterogeneity of intestinal transplant patients limited the conclusions. Patients with donor T cell macrochimerism had high GvH to HvG T cell clonal ratios in their allografts.

This specimen's time point label, per the study, means: cells obtained before transplantation from donor or recipient. CD3+CD4+ and CD3+CD8+ populations were FACS-sorted from unstimulated pre-transplant donor and recipient cells taken from spleen or lymph nodes. CDR1 and CDR2 are drawn from the germline V gene: SGHRS, YFSETQ. From its cysteine to its phenylalanine, the CDR3 spans 14 amino acids. The only DNA kept is the CDR3, 42 bases in frame from the first base. V lost 0 bases and J lost 8 bases, and the count of bases not matched to a germline gene is 2. The source of this sequence is a human donor who received an intestinal transplant. The V and J segments used are TRBV5-1 and TRBJ2-1; 10 central nucleotides agree with TRBD1. This specimen was unstimulated CD4+ T cells sorted from spleen or lymph node cells, taken before intestinal transplant. The DNA is as follows: TGCGCCAGCAGCTTGGGACAGGGGGCTGATGAGCAGTTCTTC. Translated, it reads CASSLGQGADEQFF.